These 19 T cell receptor beta chains were sequenced from one sample in a study of T cell repertoires in cytomegalovirus infection (dated 2019 in TCRdb). The treatment or condition label corresponds to: in vitro stimulation with specific CMV peptide epitopes to enrich CMV-specific T cells. These receptors' antigens are unknown. The reads were generated on an Illumina HiSeq 1500. The raw public reads went through TCRdb reprocessing: fastp at Q25, MiXCR clone calling, in-frame beta chains kept. Under each unique CDR3 protein, matching rows form one entry showing the most common genes and DNA. The sample profile shows 35,000 to 55,000 distinct CDR3 sequences; roughly 18% of them were found once. About 53% of the sample rests with the top ten. This specimen was CD8+ T cells from cultured PBMCs, taken from culture after CMV antigen stimulation. The receptors were gathered from a human donor in good health (CMV status not recorded). Some clones in this sample may be carry-over from other donors' samples.

The chain combines TRBV6-5 with TRBJ2-2; D is unclear. Per the germline V gene, CDR1 is MNHEY and CDR2 is SVGAGI. Trimming shortened V by 7 bases and J by 3 bases, and 21 bases separated the two germline ends. The CDR3 covers 17 residues. The CDR3 DNA follows: TGTGCCAGCACCTACTTATCTATTTCAAAGGACACCGGGGAGCTGTTTTTT. It is translated as CASTYLSISKDTGELFF.

This clonotype was counted many times. The CDR3 sequence: CASRRGLAGNTDTQYF. Here the CDR3 DNA reads TGTGCCAGCAGACGAGGACTAGCGGGGAACACAGATACGCAGTATTTT. The chain has TRBV6-2 or TRBV6-3 and TRBJ2-3, with 12 bases that match TRBD2. The germline gives CDR1 MNHEY, CDR2 SVGEGT. The V segment lost 6 bases and the J segment 2 bases; nucleotides outside the gene matches: 6. The CDR3 loop spans 16 amino acids.

V usage is TRBV2 and J usage is TRBJ2-7, with 9 bases identical to TRBD2. V dropped 9 bases and J dropped 2; count of bases not matched to a gene: 8. The germline gives CDR1 SNHLY, CDR2 FYNNEI. This CDR3 contains 14 residues. CDR3: CASCSGRTTYEQYF. The DNA of the CDR3 is TGTGCCAGTTGTAGCGGGAGAACGACCTACGAGCAGTACTTC.

V usage is TRBV10-3 and J usage is TRBJ2-7, with D tentatively TRBD1 (6 bases). V lost 0 bases and J 3 bases, leaving 21 bases between the germline ends. This CDR3 has 18 amino acids. CDR1 is ENHRY, CDR2 SYGVKD, per germline. CDR3 loop: CAISESATGDWRVYEQYF. CDR3 DNA: TGTGCCATCAGTGAGTCGGCGACAGGTGACTGGCGGGTCTACGAGCAGTACTTC.

The rearrangement uses TRBV27 and TRBJ2-5; D remains ambiguous. Germline V gene data show CDR1 as MNHEY and CDR2 as SMNVEV (reference sequence). The CDR3 sequence is 13 residues long. The V gene lost 2 bases and the J gene lost 5 bases, with 9 bases spanning the gap. CDR3 nucleotide sequence: TGTGCCAGCAGTTTAGTCTATTCCGAGACCCAGTACTTC. This encodes CASSLVYSETQYF.

Only a few counts were recorded for this clonotype. This rearrangement joins TRBV10-2 to TRBJ2-4, with 14 bases matching TRBD2. The CDR3 extends over 18 amino acids. V dropped 6 bases and J dropped 6; count of bases not matched to a gene: 13. In germline, CDR1 is WSHSY, CDR2 SAAADI. In DNA, the CDR3 is TGCGCCAGCAGCGAAGGACTAGCGGGAGGCCAGTATCGAAACATTCAGTACTTC. This sequence encodes CASSEGLAGGQYRNIQYF.

The CDR3 loop reads CASSTWTGGFSGANVLTF. The CDR3 region has the DNA TGTGCCAGTAGTACGTGGACAGGGGGCTTTTCTGGGGCCAACGTCCTGACTTTC. V usage is TRBV19 and J usage is TRBJ2-6; 11 bases match TRBD1. From germline, CDR1 is LNHDA and CDR2 SQIVND (reference sequence). Trimming cost V 4 bases and J 1 base; bases outside gene matches: 6. There are 18 residues in the CDR3.

The chain carries TRBV14 and TRBJ2-1, with 9 positions matching TRBD2. In germline, CDR1 is SGHDN, CDR2 FVKESK. The junction had 8 bases not matched to a gene; V was cut back by 3 bases and J by 8 bases. CDR3 size: 15 residues. The CDR3 DNA follows: TGTGCCAGCAGCCAGCCGGGACTAGCAGGACATGAGCAGTTCTTC. Translation: CASSQPGLAGHEQFF.

As to this clonotype: This could be a read error, since a much larger clone is one nucleotide away. The chain has TRBV12-3 or TRBV12-4 and TRBJ1-1; TRBD1 might be the D (5 bases). This CDR3 has 14 amino acids. V gave up 2 bases and J gave up 7 bases, with 14 bases separating them. The CDR3 DNA sequence: TGTGCCAGCAGTTTAAGGGGCGGCGTCAGTGAAGCTTTCTTT. It yields the protein CASSLRGGVSEAFF.

The sample holds many counts of this clonotype. The chain is built from TRBV7-9 and TRBJ1-1; D is perhaps TRBD1 (5 bases). This CDR3 is built from 17 residues. V lost 5 bases and J 1 base, leaving 20 bases between the germline ends. CDR1 is SEHNR, CDR2 FQNEAQ, per germline (reference sequence). The CDR3 nucleotides read TGTGCCAGCAGCCCCGCCGGTGGGGGAAGCACGAACACTGAAGCTTTCTTT. Protein sequence: CASSPAGGGSTNTEAFF. The full variable domain, rest sourced from reference TRBV7-9 and TRBJ1-1, is DTGVSQNPRHKITKRGQNVTFRCDPISEHNRLYWYRQTLGQGPEFLTYFQNEAQLEKSRLLSDRFSAERPKGSFSTLEIQRTEQGDSAMYLCASSPAGGGSTNTEAFFGQGTRLTVV.

On this clonotype itself: An end of the junction differs from the germline gene, which may be a read error. V usage is TRBV30 and J usage is TRBJ1-6; D is unresolved. This CDR3 spans 14 amino acids. The germline gives CDR1 GTSNPN, CDR2 SVGIG (reference sequence). The CDR3 region is CTWSVLGRNSPLHF. The CDR3 DNA follows: TGTACCTGGAGTGTCCTTGGACGGAATTCACCCCTCCACTTT.

In its sample, this clonotype was seen many times. The chain links TRBV7-2 to TRBJ2-1; 8 bases match TRBD2. The CDR3 loop spans 16 amino acids. Germline-derived CDR1 and CDR2 are SGHTA and FQGNSA. The trim removed 0 bases at V and 8 bases at J, leaving 9 bases unmatched. As DNA, the CDR3 is TGTGCCAGCAGCTTAGCGAGGAGGTCGGGAGGGCATGAGCAGTTCTTC. As protein: CASSLARRSGGHEQFF.

This clonotype was observed at least ten times. The rearrangement links TRBV6-2 or TRBV6-3 to TRBJ2-7; D may be TRBD2 (6 bases). V was shortened by 3 bases and J by 2 bases, with 14 bases between the two germline ends. The CDR3 length is 15 residues. Per germline, CDR1 MNHEY and CDR2 SVGEGT. Here the CDR3 reads CASSYGFGGAYEQYF. CDR3 DNA sequence: TGTGCCAGCAGTTATGGGTTCGGGGGAGCCTACGAGCAGTACTTC.

The rearrangement links TRBV7-6 to TRBJ2-4, with 7 bases identical to TRBD1. J gave up 5 bases and V 0 bases, and 10 bases lay outside the gene matches. The CDR3 sequence is 17 residues long. From germline, CDR1 is SGHVS and CDR2 FNYEAQ. The CDR3 spells CASSLARPTGVENIQYF. Here the CDR3 DNA reads TGTGCCAGCAGCTTAGCGAGGCCTACAGGGGTTGAAAACATTCAGTACTTC.

This clonotype was recorded a few times. V gene TRBV6-2 or TRBV6-3 combines with J gene TRBJ1-4; 8 nucleotides line up with TRBD1. CDR3 length: 12 residues. CDR1 MNHEY and CDR2 SVGEGT come from the germline V gene. V was pared by 5 bases and J by 10 bases, with 3 bases of the junction left unmatched. Here the CDR3 reads CASSPGQVKLFF. Written as DNA, the CDR3 is TGTGCCAGCAGTCCGGGACAGGTAAAACTGTTTTTT.

V gene TRBV11-2 combines with J gene TRBJ2-7; D is possibly TRBD1 or TRBD2 (7 bases each). The V gene's germline CDR1 is SGHAT and CDR2 FQNNGV. V was trimmed by 3 bases and J by 4 bases, leaving 13 bases between them. The CDR3 runs to 14 residues. The CDR3 sequence is CASSFREGAYEQYF. The DNA of the CDR3 is TGTGCCAGCAGCTTCAGGGAGGGGGCGTACGAGCAGTACTTC.

This chain links TRBV9 with TRBJ2-3; possibly TRBD2 for D (6 bases). Germline-derived CDR1 and CDR2 are SGDLS and YYNGEE. V was cut by 2 bases and J by 3 bases, with 13 bases left in between. The length of the CDR3 is 15 residues. The CDR3 DNA sequence: TGTGCCAGCAGCGTGGGCGGGATAAGTACAGATACGCAGTATTTT. Amino acids: CASSVGGISTDTQYF. The whole variable domain, filled in from reference TRBV9 and TRBJ2-3, reads DSGVTQTPKHLITATGQRVTLRCSPRSGDLSVYWYQQSLDQGLQFLIQYYNGEERAKGNILERFSAQQFPDLHSELNLSSLELGDSALYFCASSVGGISTDTQYFGPGTRLTVL.

The CDR3 DNA follows: TGTGCCAGCAGCCCACTAGCGGGGGACACCGGGGAGCTGTTTTTT. This encodes CASSPLAGDTGELFF. The V gene is TRBV6-4, the J gene TRBJ2-2, with 11 bases matching TRBD2. The CDR3 has 15 residues. Looked up from germline, CDR1 is MRHNA and CDR2 is SNTAGT. V dropped 6 bases and J dropped 3; count of bases not matched to a gene: 3.

The V call is TRBV11-2, the J call TRBJ2-5; D not certain. The CDR3 loop spans 16 amino acids. V lost 5 bases and J 5 bases, leaving 21 bases between the germline ends. Germline lookup yields CDR1 SGHAT and CDR2 FQNNGV. CDR3 residues: CASSPGLTPARETQYF. The CDR3 DNA sequence: TGTGCCAGCAGCCCGGGCCTAACCCCCGCGAGGGAGACCCAGTACTTC.